This T cell receptor (beta chain) emerged from a study of tumor-infiltrating lymphocytes in primary liver carcinoma. Study-wide results and limits: A significantly higher top-250-clone fraction was recorded for tumors than for blood (p = 0.039).

From about 0.5 ug of total RNA, TCR beta-specific cDNA was reverse-transcribed using a constant-region primer. Modified slightly, ARM-PCR produced TCR beta libraries over three nested multiplex PCR rounds. TCRdb used MiXCR to reprocess the multiplex PCR reads, holding one entry per CDR3 protein. The repertoire consists of around 70,000 distinct CDR3 sequences, with more than 60% occurring once and the leading ten covering about 27%. The source material, roughly 18-30 mg of unsorted bulk tissue, was used to co-extract RNA and DNA. Histology found more than 80% viable tumor cells per sample. To note about this clonotype: What it binds is not known. Mismatch with germline at one junction end may stem from a read error.

The sequence was collected from a man in his forties or fifties with primary liver carcinoma and hepatitis B virus infection. Sequencing used liver tumor tissue from sampling region 4. Noted subset: tumor region T4, right-lateral pole.

In nucleotides, the CDR3 is TGTGGCAGCAGCCTATCTGTGGGAATATCCTACGAGCAGCACTTT. Amino acid sequence: CGSSLSVGISYEQHF. The rearrangement uses TRBV11-2 and TRBJ2-7; D not resolved. Looked up from germline, CDR1 is SGHAT and CDR2 is FQNNGV. The CDR3 spans 15 residues.